Each of the 22 T cell receptor beta chains below was sequenced from the same sample in a study of cytomegalovirus exposure and HLA in healthy donors. PCR involved 60 Vbeta and 13 Jbeta primers. The assay was immunoSEQ multiplex PCR, and TCRdb's table has in-frame clones only and misses some. The sample shows 200,000 to 250,000 clones, approximately 79% of them seen only once. Sequenced input: PBMCs. These receptors were collected from a man in his fifties in good health and CMV-seronegative.

The V call is TRBV2, the J call TRBJ2-7; a possible D gene is TRBD1 (5 bases). CDR3 size: 12 residues. CDR1 and CDR2 (germline): SNHLY, FYNNEI. The V end was cut by 8 bases, the J end by 1 base, with 9 bases between. The CDR3 protein is CASQDRSYEQYF. The CDR3 DNA is TGTGCCAGCCAAGACAGATCCTACGAGCAGTACTTC. The full variable domain, in which reference TRBV2 and TRBJ2-7 provide the parts outside the CDR3, is EPEVTQTPSHQVTQMGQEVILRCVPISNHLYFYWYRQILGQKVEFLVSFYNNEISEKSEIFDDQFSVERPDGSNFTLKIRSTKLEDSAMYFCASQDRSYEQYFGPGTRLTVT.

This chain joins TRBV9 and TRBJ1-5; the match to TRBD1 covers 9 bases. Per the germline V gene, CDR1 is SGDLS and CDR2 is YYNGEE. The CDR3 is made up of 15 amino acids. The V and J ends lost 4 bases and 4 bases, in that order; junction bases with no gene match: 6. The CDR3 spells CASSPTGGSNQPQHF. Here the CDR3 DNA reads TGTGCCAGCAGCCCGACAGGGGGTTCTAATCAGCCCCAGCATTTT.

This sequence joins TRBV7-6 and TRBJ1-1; 11 nucleotides align to TRBD1. This CDR3 has 16 amino acids. The ends lost 4 bases at V and 1 base at J; junction bases unmatched: 5. Germline assignment: CDR1 SGHVS and CDR2 FNYEAQ. CDR3 in amino acids: CASSSRDRGGNTEAFF. DNA for the CDR3: TGTGCCAGCAGCTCCCGGGACAGGGGGGGGAACACTGAAGCTTTCTTT.

This chain joins TRBV6-5 and TRBJ2-5; 7 bases are a match to TRBD1. The V and J ends lost 5 bases and 3 bases, in that order; junction bases with no gene match: 6. Germline V lookup: CDR1 MNHEY, CDR2 SVGAGI. The CDR3 consists of 14 residues. The CDR3 region is CASSRGTAKETQYF. The DNA of the CDR3 is TGTGCCAGCAGTAGAGGGACAGCCAAAGAGACCCAGTACTTC.

The chain uses TRBV4-1 and TRBJ2-1, with TRBD2 as a possible D gene (5 bases). The germline V gene encodes CDR1 MGHRA and CDR2 YSYEKL. The CDR3 spans 16 residues. V lost 3 bases and J lost 4, with 16 bases in between. The CDR3 is CASSQGSLGRYNEQFF. As DNA, the CDR3 is TGCGCCAGCAGCCAGGGTTCACTAGGGAGATACAATGAGCAGTTCTTC.

This clone was seen a single time. This chain connects TRBV28 to TRBJ2-1; no clear D gene. CDR3 length equals 17 residues. From germline, CDR1 is MDHEN and CDR2 SYDVKM. Trimming removed 3 bases at V and 0 bases at J, with 15 bases between. This chain's CDR3 is CASSLPPGSSSYNEQFF. Written as DNA, the CDR3 is TGTGCCAGCAGTTTGCCGCCGGGTTCGAGCTCCTACAATGAGCAGTTCTTC.

The rearrangement joins TRBV7-8 to TRBJ2-5, with 8 bases aligning to TRBD2. Trimming removed 2 bases from V and 1 base from J; junction bases left unmatched: 6. Germline V gene sequence: CDR1 SGHVS, CDR2 FQNEAQ. This CDR3 is built from 16 residues. In DNA form, the CDR3 reads TGTGCCAGCAGCTTATTAGCTAGCGGGCGCCAAGAGACCCAGTACTTC. It translates to CASSLLASGRQETQYF.

The chain uses TRBV27 and TRBJ1-4; possible D gene TRBD1, 6 bases. CDR1 is MNHEY and CDR2 is SMNVEV in the germline V gene (reference sequence). The CDR3 runs to 15 residues. V was trimmed by 5 bases and J by 5 bases, leaving 15 bases between them. The CDR3 nucleotides read TGTGCCAGCAGTCTACAGGGACCCCCCAATGAAAAACTGTTTTTT. It yields the protein CASSLQGPPNEKLFF. The complete variable domain, with remaining parts taken from reference TRBV27 and TRBJ1-4, reads EAQVTQNPRYLITVTGKKLTVTCSQNMNHEYMSWYRQDPGLGLRQIYYSMNVEVTDKGDVPEGYKVSRKEKRNFPLILESPSPNQTSLYFCASSLQGPPNEKLFFGSGTQLSVL.

This clone was seen only a few times. The J gene is TRBJ2-4, the V gene TRBV6-5; possibly TRBD2 for D (6 bases). Germline V gene data show CDR1 as MNHEY and CDR2 as SVGAGI. Trimming removed 4 bases at V and 9 bases at J, with 19 bases between. CDR3 length: 15 amino acids. The CDR3 is CASSFRGGTLSIQYF. In nucleotides, the CDR3 is TGTGCCAGCAGTTTCCGTGGAGGGACTCTATCCATTCAGTACTTC.

The chain has TRBV6-5 and TRBJ1-2, with D possibly matching TRBD1 (6 bases). CDR3 length: 15 residues. CDR1 is MNHEY and CDR2 is SVGAGI in the germline V gene. Trimming cost V 6 bases and J 4 bases, with 18 bases left between them. CDR3 loop: CASSLTADSPYGYTF. DNA of the CDR3: TGTGCCAGCAGCCTAACGGCGGACAGTCCCTATGGCTACACCTTC.

The V call is TRBV4-1, the J call TRBJ2-7; D is possibly TRBD1 (5 bases). Germline CDR1 reads MGHRA; CDR2 reads YSYEKL. The length of the CDR3 is 13 residues. V lost 0 bases, J lost 3 bases, and 6 bases lay in between. The CDR3 sequence: CASSQDRDYEQYF. The CDR3 coding sequence is TGCGCCAGCAGCCAAGACAGGGACTACGAGCAGTACTTC.

This rearrangement joins TRBV27 to TRBJ1-2, with TRBD1 as a possible D gene (5 bases). Trimming pared 0 bases from V and 6 bases from J, leaving 11 bases between. This CDR3 region has 14 residues. Per germline, CDR1 MNHEY and CDR2 SMNVEV (reference sequence). DNA for the CDR3: TGTGCCAGCAGTTTATCTCAGGGTATCGATGGCTACACCTTC. Protein: CASSLSQGIDGYTF.

V usage is TRBV2 and J usage is TRBJ2-3; D perhaps matches TRBD1 (5 bases). From germline, CDR1 is SNHLY and CDR2 FYNNEI. V lost 3 bases and J 1 base, leaving 14 bases between the germline ends. The CDR3 sequence is 16 residues long. The CDR3, as DNA: TGTGCCAGCAGTGACCAGGAGAAAGGGGGCACAGATACGCAGTATTTT. Encoded protein: CASSDQEKGGTDTQYF.

The chain uses TRBV7-8 and TRBJ1-2, with 9 bases identical to TRBD1. Germline V gives CDR1 SGHVS, CDR2 FQNEAQ. J lost 4 bases, V lost 5 bases, and 8 bases had no gene match. The CDR3 covers 15 residues. This CDR3 reads CASSPGTGLGYGYTF. CDR3 coding DNA: TGTGCCAGCAGCCCCGGGACAGGGCTTGGCTATGGCTACACCTTC.

The rearrangement joins TRBV2 to TRBJ2-3, with 8 bases aligning to TRBD2. V gave up 6 bases and J gave up 4 bases; unmatched junction bases: 15. Germline lookup yields CDR1 SNHLY and CDR2 FYNNEI. This CDR3 has 17 residues. The CDR3 here is CASREALAGTGPDTQYF. CDR3 coding DNA: TGTGCCAGCAGGGAGGCTTTAGCGGGAACGGGCCCAGATACGCAGTATTTT.

This chain uses TRBV13 with TRBJ2-7; D is ambiguous. From germline, CDR1 is PRHDT and CDR2 FYEKMQ (reference sequence). The CDR3 spans 14 residues. Trimming removed 2 bases from V and 0 bases from J, with 8 bases in between. The CDR3 DNA follows: TGTGCCAGCAGCTTAAGTGACATCTCCTACGAGCAGTACTTC. Its protein is CASSLSDISYEQYF.

The chain recombines TRBV28 with TRBJ2-3; no firm D call. The CDR3 covers 14 residues. The V and J ends lost 5 bases and 1 base respectively, with 10 bases between them. Per germline, CDR1 MDHEN and CDR2 SYDVKM. CDR3 residues: CASSNPLRTDTQYF. For the CDR3, the DNA is TGTGCCAGCAGTAACCCACTCCGCACAGATACGCAGTATTTT.

The chain recombines TRBV2 with TRBJ2-1; D not resolved. The CDR3 runs to 11 residues. Looked up from germline, CDR1 is SNHLY and CDR2 is FYNNEI. V shed 7 bases and J shed 10 bases, with 11 bases lying between them. This CDR3 is CASNLGREQFF. Written as DNA, the CDR3 is TGTGCCAGCAATTTGGGCAGGGAGCAGTTCTTC.

The chain employs TRBV23-1 and TRBJ1-5; D remains ambiguous. TRBV23-1 is classed as an ORF, of uncertain function. CDR3 size: 15 residues. Trimming left V 2 bases short and J 5 bases short, with 13 bases between. The CDR3 loop is CASSQGTAVYQPQHF. For the CDR3, the DNA is TGCGCCAGCAGTCAAGGTACAGCTGTGTATCAGCCCCAGCATTTT.

V usage is TRBV5-6 and J usage is TRBJ2-7; unclear D gene. The germline CDR1 and CDR2 sequences are SGHDT and YYEEEE. There are 11 residues in the CDR3. Trimming cost V 4 bases and J 3 bases, with 5 bases left between them. The CDR3 sequence: CASSSDYEQYF. The CDR3 nucleotides read TGTGCCAGCAGCAGCGACTACGAGCAGTACTTC.

CDR3 loop: CAWSEGTGRLYGYTF. CDR3 in DNA: TGTGCCTGGAGCGAAGGGACAGGGAGGCTATATGGCTACACCTTC. The rearrangement uses TRBV30 and TRBJ1-2; 9 nucleotides align to TRBD1. The CDR3 has 15 residues. J was trimmed by 5 bases and V by 3 bases; bases with no gene match: 10. The V gene's germline CDR1 is GTSNPN and CDR2 SVGIG (reference sequence).

The chain's CDR3 is CASSLSTEQYF. In DNA form, the CDR3 reads TGTGCCAGCAGCTTATCGACAGAGCAGTACTTC. This sequence joins TRBV5-8 and TRBJ2-7; D uncertain. Trimming removed 2 bases at V and 7 bases at J, with 7 bases between. Germline CDR1 reads SGHTS; CDR2 reads YDEGEE. The CDR3 runs to 11 residues.